This T cell receptor (beta chain) appears in the sequencing data of a study of blood T cell repertoires in COVID-19. Study-wide context: PBMCs, B-cell-depleted T cells, or T cells provided the cDNA or gDNA that made up the material.

Using immunoSEQ multiplex PCR, the repertoire was profiled, and TCRdb retains in-frame clones only, with some absent. The sample has some 74,000 clones; 80% to 90% are singletons. The CDR3 sequence is 13 residues long. Per germline, CDR1 KGHSH and CDR2 LQKENI. The ends lost 6 bases at V and 7 bases at J; junction bases unmatched: 7. The chain couples TRBV18 to TRBJ1-2, with 8 positions matching TRBD1. The sequencing sample was made of peripheral blood. This receptor was obtained from a woman over 75 with active or convalescent COVID-19. The CDR3 DNA follows: TGTGCCAGCTCGCTGGACAGGGTCAGTGGCTACACCTTC. Protein: CASSLDRVSGYTF.